This TCR beta chain was sequenced during a study of breast tumors, draining lymph nodes, adjacent tissues. This clonotype has a count of ten or more. Its specificity is unknown. Breast cancer patients provided tissue from their axillary draining lymph nodes. Losses at the gene ends were 6 bases for V and 6 bases for J; bases not matched to a gene: 6. The CDR3 contains 14 residues. CDR1 and CDR2 (germline): MGHDK, SYGVNS. One entry per CDR3 protein, called by TCRdb with MiXCR from the multiplex PCR reads. The table includes under 150,000 distinct CDR3 sequences, 20% to 25% detected once. Study-wide points: Tumor T cell lymph node origin was a supported hypothesis, not proven. Tumor TCR diversity was below lymph nodes but above nontumor tissue.

Input material: axillary lymph node tissue. The clonotype was recovered from a female donor with breast cancer. Some clones in this sample may be carry-over from other donors' samples. This chain links TRBV25-1 with TRBJ2-7, with 12 bases aligning to TRBD1. CDR3 sequence reads: CASREGQGAGEQYF. DNA of the CDR3: TGTGCCAGCAGGGAGGGACAGGGGGCTGGCGAGCAGTACTTC.